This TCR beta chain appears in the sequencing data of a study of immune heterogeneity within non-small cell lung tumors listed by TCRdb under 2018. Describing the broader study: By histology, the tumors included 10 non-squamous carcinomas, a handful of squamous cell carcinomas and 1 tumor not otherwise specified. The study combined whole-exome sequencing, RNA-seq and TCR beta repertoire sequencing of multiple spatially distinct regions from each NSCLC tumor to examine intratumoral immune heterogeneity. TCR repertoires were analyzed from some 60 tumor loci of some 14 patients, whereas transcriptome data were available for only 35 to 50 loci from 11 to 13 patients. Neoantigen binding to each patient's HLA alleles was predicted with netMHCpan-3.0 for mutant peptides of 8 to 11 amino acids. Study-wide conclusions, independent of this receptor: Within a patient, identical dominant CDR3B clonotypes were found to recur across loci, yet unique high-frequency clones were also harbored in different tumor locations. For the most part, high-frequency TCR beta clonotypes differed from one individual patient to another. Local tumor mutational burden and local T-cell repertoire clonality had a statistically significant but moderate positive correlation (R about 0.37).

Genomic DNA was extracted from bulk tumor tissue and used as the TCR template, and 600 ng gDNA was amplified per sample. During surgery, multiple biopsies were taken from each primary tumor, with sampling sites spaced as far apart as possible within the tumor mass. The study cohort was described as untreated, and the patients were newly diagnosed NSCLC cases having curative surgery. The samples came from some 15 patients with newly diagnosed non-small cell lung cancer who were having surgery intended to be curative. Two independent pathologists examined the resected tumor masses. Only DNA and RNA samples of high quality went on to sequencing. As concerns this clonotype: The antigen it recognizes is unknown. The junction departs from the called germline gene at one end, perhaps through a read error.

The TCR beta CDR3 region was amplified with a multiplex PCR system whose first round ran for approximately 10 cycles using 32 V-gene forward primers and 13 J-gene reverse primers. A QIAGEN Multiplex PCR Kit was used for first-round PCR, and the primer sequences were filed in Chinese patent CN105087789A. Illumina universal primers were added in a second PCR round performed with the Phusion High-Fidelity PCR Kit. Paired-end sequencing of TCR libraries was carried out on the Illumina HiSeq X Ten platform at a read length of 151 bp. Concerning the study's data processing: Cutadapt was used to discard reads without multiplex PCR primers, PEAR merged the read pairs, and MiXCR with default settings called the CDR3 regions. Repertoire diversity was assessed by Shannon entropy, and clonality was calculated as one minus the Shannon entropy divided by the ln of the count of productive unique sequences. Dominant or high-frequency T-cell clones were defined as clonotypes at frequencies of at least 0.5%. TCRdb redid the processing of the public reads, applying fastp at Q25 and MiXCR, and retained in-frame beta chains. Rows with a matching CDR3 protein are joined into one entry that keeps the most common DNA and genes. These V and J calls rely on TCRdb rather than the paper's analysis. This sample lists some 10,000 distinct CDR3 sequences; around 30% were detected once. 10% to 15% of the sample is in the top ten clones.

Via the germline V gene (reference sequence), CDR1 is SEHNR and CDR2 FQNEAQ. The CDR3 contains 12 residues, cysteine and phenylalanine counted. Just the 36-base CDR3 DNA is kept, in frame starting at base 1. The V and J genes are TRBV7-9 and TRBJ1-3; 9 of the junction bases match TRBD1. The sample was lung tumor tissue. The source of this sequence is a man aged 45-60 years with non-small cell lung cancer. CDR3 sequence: CASSPETGTGNF. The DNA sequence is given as TGTGCCAGCAGCCCGGAGACCGGGACAGGGAATTTT.